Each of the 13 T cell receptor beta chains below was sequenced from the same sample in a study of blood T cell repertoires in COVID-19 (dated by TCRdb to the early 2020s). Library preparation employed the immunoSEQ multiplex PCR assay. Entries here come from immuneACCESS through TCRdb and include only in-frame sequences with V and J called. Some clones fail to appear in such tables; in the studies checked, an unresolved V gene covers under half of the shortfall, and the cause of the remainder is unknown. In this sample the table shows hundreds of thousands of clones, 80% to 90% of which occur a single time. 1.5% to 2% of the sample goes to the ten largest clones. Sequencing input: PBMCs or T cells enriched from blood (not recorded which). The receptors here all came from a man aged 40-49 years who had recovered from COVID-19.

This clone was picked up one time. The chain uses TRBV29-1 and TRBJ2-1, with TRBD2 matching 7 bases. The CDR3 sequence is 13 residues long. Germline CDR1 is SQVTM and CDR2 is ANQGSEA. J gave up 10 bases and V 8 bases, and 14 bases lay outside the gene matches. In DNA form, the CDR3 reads TGCAGCCCAGTCTCCGGGACTACGGGGGAGCAGTTCTTC. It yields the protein CSPVSGTTGEQFF.

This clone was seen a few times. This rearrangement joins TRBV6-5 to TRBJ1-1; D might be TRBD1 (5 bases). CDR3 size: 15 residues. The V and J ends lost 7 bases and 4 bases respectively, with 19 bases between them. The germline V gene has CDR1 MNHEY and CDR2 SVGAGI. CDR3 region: CASNGGIRVGTEAFF. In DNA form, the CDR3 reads TGTGCCAGCAATGGGGGGATCAGGGTCGGCACTGAAGCTTTCTTT.

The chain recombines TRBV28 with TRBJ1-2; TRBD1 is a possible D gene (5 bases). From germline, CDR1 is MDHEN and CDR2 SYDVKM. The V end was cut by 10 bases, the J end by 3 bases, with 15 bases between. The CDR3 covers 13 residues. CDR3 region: CAIRTEGYYGYTF. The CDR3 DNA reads TGTGCCATCCGAACGGAGGGGTACTATGGCTACACCTTC.

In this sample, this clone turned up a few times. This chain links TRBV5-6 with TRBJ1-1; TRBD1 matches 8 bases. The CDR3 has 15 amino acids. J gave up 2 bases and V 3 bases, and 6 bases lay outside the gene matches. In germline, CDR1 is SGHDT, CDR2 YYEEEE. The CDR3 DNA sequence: TGTGCCAGCAGCTACAGGACAGGGCTTAACACTGAAGCTTTCTTT. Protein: CASSYRTGLNTEAFF.

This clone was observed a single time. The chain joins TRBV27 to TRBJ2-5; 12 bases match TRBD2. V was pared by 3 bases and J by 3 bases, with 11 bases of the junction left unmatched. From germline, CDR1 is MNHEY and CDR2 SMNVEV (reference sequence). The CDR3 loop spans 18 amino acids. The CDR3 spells CASSFLQTSGGHKETQYF. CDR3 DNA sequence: TGTGCCAGCAGTTTCCTTCAGACTAGCGGGGGCCATAAAGAGACCCAGTACTTC.

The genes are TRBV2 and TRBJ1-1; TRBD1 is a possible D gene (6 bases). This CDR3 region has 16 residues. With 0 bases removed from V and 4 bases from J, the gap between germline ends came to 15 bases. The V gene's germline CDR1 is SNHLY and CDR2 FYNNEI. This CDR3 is CASSEADRRPGTEAFF. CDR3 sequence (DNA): TGTGCCAGCAGTGAAGCTGACAGGCGGCCGGGCACTGAAGCTTTCTTT.

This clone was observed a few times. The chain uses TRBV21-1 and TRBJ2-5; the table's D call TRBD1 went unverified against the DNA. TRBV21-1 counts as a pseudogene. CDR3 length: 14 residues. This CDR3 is CASSKVTGKETQYF. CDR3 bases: TGTGCCAGCAGCAAAGTGACAGGAAAAGAGACCCAGTACTTC.

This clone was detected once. This CDR3 reads CATITGAVMRGNTIYF. CDR3 sequence (DNA): TGTGCCACCATCACAGGCGCAGTAATGCGAGGAAACACCATATATTTT. This chain connects TRBV24-1 to TRBJ1-3; TRBD1 is a possible D gene (5 bases). The CDR3 has 16 residues. Germline values: CDR1 KGHDR, CDR2 SFDVKD. Trimming stripped 8 bases from V and 4 bases from J, with 20 bases between.

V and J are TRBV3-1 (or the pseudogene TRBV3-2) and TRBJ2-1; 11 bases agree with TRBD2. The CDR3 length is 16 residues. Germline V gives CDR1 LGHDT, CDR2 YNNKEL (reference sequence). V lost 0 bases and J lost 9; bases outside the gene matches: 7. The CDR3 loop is CASSQDGSGRGVEQFF. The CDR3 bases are TGTGCCAGCAGCCAAGACGGTAGCGGGAGGGGCGTTGAGCAGTTCTTC.

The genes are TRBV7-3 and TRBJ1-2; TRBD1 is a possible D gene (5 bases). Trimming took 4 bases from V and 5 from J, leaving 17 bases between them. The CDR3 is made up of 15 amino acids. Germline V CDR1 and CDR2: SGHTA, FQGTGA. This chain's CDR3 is CASSSSGGSGYGYTF. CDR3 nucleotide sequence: TGTGCCAGCAGCTCTAGCGGGGGTTCTGGGTATGGCTACACCTTC.

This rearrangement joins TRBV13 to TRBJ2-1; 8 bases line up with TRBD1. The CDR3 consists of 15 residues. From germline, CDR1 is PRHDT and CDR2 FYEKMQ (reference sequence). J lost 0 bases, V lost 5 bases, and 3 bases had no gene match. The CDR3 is CASSPGTGSYNEQFF. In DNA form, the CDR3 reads TGTGCCAGCAGCCCCGGGACAGGCTCCTACAATGAGCAGTTCTTC.

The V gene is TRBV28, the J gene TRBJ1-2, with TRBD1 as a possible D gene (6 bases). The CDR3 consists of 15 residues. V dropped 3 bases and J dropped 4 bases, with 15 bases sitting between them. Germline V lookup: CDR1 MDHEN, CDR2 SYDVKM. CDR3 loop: CASSLGGRWAYGYTF. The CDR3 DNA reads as TGTGCCAGCAGTTTGGGGGGGCGCTGGGCCTATGGCTACACCTTC.

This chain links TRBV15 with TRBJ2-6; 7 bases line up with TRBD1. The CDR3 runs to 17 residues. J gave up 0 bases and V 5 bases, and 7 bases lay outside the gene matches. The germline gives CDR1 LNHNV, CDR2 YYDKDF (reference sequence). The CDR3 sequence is CATSGKGQTSGANVLTF. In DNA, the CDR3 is TGTGCCACCAGCGGAAAGGGACAGACCTCTGGGGCCAACGTCCTGACTTTC. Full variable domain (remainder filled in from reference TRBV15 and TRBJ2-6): DAMVIQNPRYQVTQFGKPVTLSCSQTLNHNVMYWYQQKSSQAPKLLFHYYDKDFNNEADTPDNFQSRRPNTSFCFLDIRSPGLGDTAMYLCATSGKGQTSGANVLTFGAGSRLTVL.